This T cell receptor beta chain stems from a study of blood T cell repertoires in COVID-19. Across the whole study: The United States, Italy and Spain supplied acute and convalescent COVID-19 samples.

Study processing details: Amplifying reference gene primers gave estimates of nucleated cell counts. Profiling relied on immunoSEQ multiplex PCR, and the TCRdb table lists in-frame clones only, not all of them. Clone size and V and J calls were adopted from that table, with D and trimming inferred from the DNA. The sample lists under 400,000 clones; about 87% were seen once. This clone was found a few times. The CDR3 totals 16 residues. The junction had 2 bases not matched to a gene; V was cut back by 5 bases and J by 1 base. Germline lookup yields CDR1 SNHLY and CDR2 FYNNEI. Membership in each cohort depended on participant-reported clinical history.

This chain connects TRBV2 to TRBJ2-2; 12 bases map to TRBD2. The sequence came from a man aged 35 to 55 in a cohort exposed to, infected with or recovered from COVID-19 (not recorded which). Material for sequencing was PBMCs or T cells enriched from blood (not recorded which). The CDR3 sequence: CASSLGLAGNTGELFF. The CDR3 nucleotides read TGTGCCAGCAGTTTGGGACTAGCGGGGAACACCGGGGAGCTGTTTTTT.